This T cell receptor (beta chain) emerged from a study of T cell changes during pregnancy in multiple sclerosis. Sequencing was performed with immunoSEQ multiplex PCR; in TCRdb, only in-frame clones are kept and a portion is missing. The repertoire includes about 50,000 clones, roughly nine tenths of them detected once, and about 9.4% sits in the top ten. The germline gives CDR1 SGDLS, CDR2 YYNGEE. J gave up 3 bases and V 2 bases, and 5 bases lay outside the gene matches. This CDR3 comprises 16 residues. The receptor was derived from a female donor with multiple sclerosis, enrolled in a pregnancy study. This chain uses TRBV9 with TRBJ2-3, with TRBD1 matching over 11 bases. The material sequenced was CD8+ T cells from peripheral blood mononuclear cells, taken after pregnancy. The CDR3 nucleotides are TGTGCCAGCAGCGTTGGGGGACAGGGGGTTACAGATACGCAGTATTTT. It yields the protein CASSVGGQGVTDTQYF. The variable domain in full, with the rest retrieved from reference TRBV9 and TRBJ2-3, is DSGVTQTPKHLITATGQRVTLRCSPRSGDLSVYWYQQSLDQGLQFLIQYYNGEERAKGNILERFSAQQFPDLHSELNLSSLELGDSALYFCASSVGGQGVTDTQYFGPGTRLTVL.